Below, one T cell receptor (beta chain) is given with its context. Its antigen remains unidentified. The source of the sample is a study of vaccination and CD4 T cells after COVID-19. Study at large: Post-COVID samples were collected a median 101 days following diagnosis, spanning 35 to 161. Post-vaccine specimens were obtained a median around 72 days after dose two (range 14 to 241).

Treatment: roughly 11-day PBMC culture with coronavirus spike peptide pools or control peptides (ViraFEST assay). This CDR3 has 14 residues. Trimming shortened V by 1 base and J by 2 bases, and 7 bases separated the two germline ends. Germline V gene sequence: CDR1 LNHNV, CDR2 YYDKDF (reference sequence). The Oncomine TCR Beta short-read assay sequenced DNA from cultured CD4+ T cells. Via MiXCR, TCRdb re-called the PCR reads, giving one row per CDR3 protein. This table has fewer than 15,000 distinct CDR3 sequences, around 40% appearing once. The study's findings and limits: Convalescent patients' vaccine-specific clones were spike mono-reactive in 304 of 307 cases.

The material was CD4+ T cells from blood, cultured in vitro, obtained after SARS-CoV-2 vaccination. The chain couples TRBV15 to TRBJ2-3; no firm D call. This receptor was obtained from a human donor who had recovered from COVID-19. CDR3: CATSRVPFTDTQYF. Here the CDR3 DNA reads TGTGCCACCAGCAGAGTCCCGTTCACAGATACGCAGTATTTT.